These T cell receptor beta chains were read from a single sample in a study of blood T cell repertoires in COVID-19. Measured with immunoSEQ multiplex PCR; TCRdb has only the in-frame clones, and not every one. In the table there are 300,000 to 350,000 clones, 80% to 95% of which are singletons. The sample consisted of peripheral blood. These receptors were collected from a woman aged 25 to 45 with COVID-19, enrolled during active disease. Each CDR3 is given with its conserved first and last residue. The D gene is left open where the match is weak. A row's size may be missing; if present it is once, few, many or a size class.

j_call clone_size v_call d_call cdr3_aa cdr3_nt
TRBJ1-3 - TRBV7-2 - CASSPNRVPGNTIYF TGTGCCAGCAGCCCCAACAGGGTCCCGGGAAACACCATATATTTT
TRBJ2-5 once TRBV19 - CASLDLREETQYF TGTGCCAGTCTCGACCTCCGGGAGGAGACCCAGTACTTC
TRBJ2-1 - TRBV12-3/TRBV12-4 - CASRGSYNEQFF TGTGCCAGCAGGGGGAGCTACAATGAGCAGTTCTTC
TRBJ2-5 - TRBV5-1 TRBD2 CASSSGLAGGQETQYF TGCGCCAGCAGCTCCGGACTAGCGGGTGGACAAGAGACCCAGTACTTC
TRBJ2-5 - TRBV19 - CASKGLGTQYF TGTGCCAGTAAGGGGCTCGGGACCCAGTACTTC
TRBJ2-7 - TRBV9 - CASSVRDSSTYEQYF TGTGCCAGCAGCGTAAGGGACTCCAGTACCTACGAGCAGTACTTC
TRBJ1-5 - TRBV28 - CASRGLLGKSNQPQHF TGTGCCAGCAGGGGTTTACTAGGGAAGAGCAATCAGCCCCAGCATTTT
TRBJ2-1 - TRBV7-3 TRBD2 CASSFPGLALNEQFF TGTGCCAGCAGCTTCCCCGGACTAGCGTTGAATGAGCAGTTCTTC
TRBJ1-4 once TRBV4-1 - CASSQEGPRRLPNEKLFF TGCGCCAGCAGCCAAGAAGGACCCCGAAGACTACCTAATGAAAAACTGTTTTTT
TRBJ2-7 - TRBV25-1 TRBD1 CASSDANRGQYEQYF TGTGCCAGCAGTGACGCAAACAGGGGGCAATACGAGCAGTACTTC
TRBJ1-1 - TRBV30 - CAWTGINTEAFF TGTGCCTGGACAGGAATAAACACTGAAGCTTTCTTT
TRBJ2-7 - TRBV7-3 - CASSPDNYSYEQYF TGTGCCAGCAGCCCGGATAACTACTCCTACGAGCAGTACTTC
TRBJ2-7 - TRBV11-1 - CASSYQGEQYF TGTGCCAGCAGCTATCAGGGCGAGCAGTACTTC
TRBJ2-5 few TRBV5-1 TRBD1 CASSSGTGWGETQYF TGCGCCAGTTCCTCCGGGACAGGCTGGGGAGAGACCCAGTACTTC
TRBJ2-5 - TRBV18 - CASSPPGLTETQYF TGTGCCAGCTCACCGCCCGGACTGACAGAGACCCAGTACTTC
TRBJ2-5 once TRBV28 TRBD2 CASSLAGGQETQYF TGTGCCAGCAGTTTAGCGGGGGGCCAAGAGACCCAGTACTTC
TRBJ2-7 - TRBV10-2 TRBD1 CASSDLKPGTGVGEQYF TGCGCCAGCAGTGACCTGAAACCCGGGACAGGGGTCGGGGAGCAGTACTTC
TRBJ2-3 once TRBV5-1 TRBD2 CASSLRGVAGPSTDTQYF TGCGCCAGCAGCTTAAGGGGAGTAGCGGGACCTAGCACAGATACGCAGTATTTT
TRBJ1-5 - TRBV11-3 TRBD1 CASSLDGTGPGNQPQHF TGTGCCAGCAGCTTAGATGGGACAGGCCCCGGCAATCAGCCCCAGCATTTT
TRBJ2-7 - TRBV13 - CASSLAGLRFEQYF TGTGCCAGCAGCTTAGCGGGACTCCGCTTCGAGCAGTACTTC
TRBJ1-2 - TRBV7-9 TRBD1 CASSSSQGSYGYTF TGTGCCAGCAGCTCCTCACAGGGGAGCTATGGCTACACCTTC
TRBJ1-5 - TRBV19 TRBD1 CASRATGVRAQHF TGTGCCAGTAGGGCGACAGGGGTTCGGGCCCAGCATTTT
TRBJ1-4 - TRBV6-6 - CASSYSRKEKLFF TGTGCCAGCAGTTACTCGAGGAAGGAAAAACTGTTTTTT
TRBJ2-7 - TRBV6-5 - CASAYEAIRLHEQYF TGTGCCAGCGCCTACGAGGCAATCAGACTCCACGAGCAGTACTTC
TRBJ2-7 - TRBV19 TRBD1 CASSIRDRVVEQYF TGTGCCAGTAGTATCCGGGACAGGGTGGTCGAGCAGTACTTC
TRBJ2-1 - TRBV6-5 - CASSRTLVPYNEQFF TGTGCCAGCAGCCGGACTCTGGTGCCCTACAATGAGCAGTTCTTC
TRBJ2-7 few TRBV12-3/TRBV12-4 TRBD2 CASRVAGAYEQYF TGTGCCAGCAGGGTAGCGGGAGCCTACGAGCAGTACTTC
TRBJ1-3 - TRBV30 - CAWSGDRYSGNTIYF TGTGCCTGGAGCGGCGACAGGTACTCTGGAAACACCATATATTTT
TRBJ1-1 - TRBV5-1 - CASSLAGSQGGAFF TGCGCCAGCAGCTTGGCGGGATCCCAAGGGGGAGCTTTCTTT
TRBJ1-6 - TRBV28 - CASRLPGSYNSPLHF TGTGCCAGCAGACTCCCGGGGTCCTATAATTCACCCCTCCACTTT
TRBJ1-5 few TRBV6-5 - CASSRGTHQPQHF TGTGCTAGTTCCCGGGGGACCCATCAGCCCCAGCATTTT
TRBJ1-1 - TRBV24-1 - CATSREKNTEAFF TGTGCCACGAGCCGGGAAAAGAACACTGAAGCTTTCTTT
TRBJ1-2 few TRBV10-3 TRBD1 CATQRGVRDRVGYTF TGTGCCACCCAACGAGGGGTTCGGGACAGGGTTGGCTACACCTTC
TRBJ1-5 - TRBV28 - CASSSLEGNQPQHF TGTGCCAGCAGTAGCCTCGAGGGCAATCAGCCCCAGCATTTT
TRBJ2-7 - TRBV28 TRBD1 CASSLSGQGYEQYF TGTGCCAGCAGTTTGTCGGGACAGGGTTACGAGCAGTACTTC
TRBJ2-7 - TRBV27 - CASSWDFRAYEQYF TGTGCCAGCAGTTGGGACTTCCGGGCGTACGAGCAGTACTTC
TRBJ2-3 - TRBV7-8 TRBD2 CASSFRREGRADTQYF TGTGCCAGCAGCTTTAGGCGGGAGGGCCGCGCAGATACGCAGTATTTT
TRBJ2-1 - TRBV20-1 - CSASQSRDEQFF TGCAGTGCTAGTCAATCCAGGGATGAGCAGTTCTTC
TRBJ2-7 - TRBV28 - CASSLLTIYEQYF TGTGCCAGCAGTTTATTGACTATCTACGAGCAGTACTTC
TRBJ1-1 - TRBV28 - CASSLTGMNTEAFF TGTGCCAGCAGTTTAACCGGGATGAACACTGAAGCTTTCTTT
TRBJ2-3 - TRBV24-1 TRBD1 CATSPLYSGTGGQTDTQYF TGTGCCACCAGTCCCTTATATTCAGGGACAGGGGGCCAGACAGATACGCAGTATTTT
TRBJ2-1 - TRBV28 TRBD2 CASSFSGLALYNEQFF TGTGCCAGCAGTTTCTCGGGACTAGCGCTCTACAATGAGCAGTTCTTC
TRBJ1-5 - TRBV19 TRBD1 CASTRQGPRQPQHF TGTGCCAGTACCCGACAGGGGCCCCGTCAGCCCCAGCATTTT
TRBJ2-1 - TRBV7-9 TRBD2 CASSLRLAGGSNEQFF TGTGCCAGCAGCTTAAGACTAGCGGGTGGGTCCAATGAGCAGTTCTTC
TRBJ1-4 few TRBV6-1 - CASSAGLGTATNEKLFF TGTGCCAGCAGTGCCGGGTTAGGGACTGCAACTAATGAAAAACTGTTTTTT
TRBJ2-3 - TRBV9 - CASSARLGDTQYF TGTGCCAGCAGCGCTAGACTAGGAGATACGCAGTATTTT
TRBJ2-7 - TRBV9 TRBD2 CASSVGTGGPYEQYF TGTGCCAGCAGCGTAGGGACGGGAGGGCCCTACGAGCAGTACTTC
TRBJ2-1 - TRBV19 - CASSSDLQGSYEQFF TGTGCCAGTAGTTCAGACCTACAGGGTTCCTATGAGCAGTTCTTC
TRBJ2-7 - TRBV7-9 TRBD2 CASSRIGTSGFLYEQYF TGTGCCAGCAGCCGAATTGGGACTAGCGGATTCCTCTACGAGCAGTACTTC
TRBJ1-2 - TRBV2 - CASSAGNYGYTF TGTGCCAGCAGTGCAGGGAACTATGGCTACACCTTC
TRBJ2-1 - TRBV6-5 TRBD2 CASYPLAGVSNEQFF TGTGCCAGCTATCCCCTAGCGGGAGTTAGCAATGAGCAGTTCTTC
TRBJ1-2 once TRBV6-2/TRBV6-3 - CASSYTGQTNYGYTF TGTGCCAGCAGTTATACAGGACAAACTAACTATGGCTACACCTTC
TRBJ2-7 - TRBV6-5 - CASSYSRGFGEQYF TGTGCCAGCAGTTACTCCCGAGGATTCGGGGAGCAGTACTTC